The 27 T cell receptor beta chains in this list originate from one sample, sequenced in a study of beta chain features in type 1 diabetes. Reverse transcription of all isolated RNA meant that expressed TCRB transcripts were sequenced. The data were produced by immunoSEQ multiplex PCR, yet TCRdb's version contains in-frame clones alone and is incomplete. The sample shows 350,000 to 450,000 clones, 11% to 15% of them seen only once. Sequencing used naive CD4+ T cells from blood. These TCRs come from a man aged 25-40 years in good health.

CDR3 region: CASSLTWTAARLNEKLFF. For the CDR3, the DNA is TGTGCCAGCAGTCTAACGTGGACAGCCGCCCGACTTAATGAAAAACTGTTTTTT. The chain joins TRBV27 to TRBJ1-4, with a tentative D call TRBD1 (6 bases). CDR1 and CDR2 (germline): MNHEY, SMNVEV (reference sequence). The CDR3 contains 18 residues. V was pared by 5 bases and J by 4 bases, with 23 bases between. The whole variable domain, remainder taken from reference TRBV27 and TRBJ1-4, is EAQVTQNPRYLITVTGKKLTVTCSQNMNHEYMSWYRQDPGLGLRQIYYSMNVEVTDKGDVPEGYKVSRKEKRNFPLILESPSPNQTSLYFCASSLTWTAARLNEKLFFGSGTQLSVL.

This chain uses TRBV7-2 with TRBJ2-7, with D unclear. Trimming stripped 2 bases from V and 2 bases from J, with 7 bases between. This CDR3 is built from 13 residues. Germline-derived CDR1 and CDR2 are SGHTA and FQGNSA. The CDR3 region is CASSLKATYEQYF. The DNA of the CDR3 is TGTGCCAGCAGCTTAAAAGCGACCTACGAGCAGTACTTC.

V usage is TRBV13 and J usage is TRBJ2-5; 7 nucleotides agree with TRBD1. The CDR3 loop spans 18 amino acids. V was clipped by 4 bases and J by 3 bases; unmatched bases: 17. Per the germline V gene, CDR1 is PRHDT and CDR2 is FYEKMQ (reference sequence). CDR3 bases: TGTGCCAGCAGCTCCCCGGCCCGGGACAGTAGGATAAAAGAGACCCAGTACTTC. Translating it yields CASSSPARDSRIKETQYF.

This clone was counted between two and nine times. The chain's CDR3 is CASRPYGADPHEQYV. Written as DNA, the CDR3 is TGTGCCAGCAGGCCGTATGGGGCCGACCCCCACGAGCAGTACGTC. This chain joins TRBV2 and TRBJ2-7, with D perhaps matching TRBD1 (5 bases). Germline CDR1 and CDR2: SNHLY and FYNNEI. Between the trimmed V and J ends, which lost 6 bases and 5 bases, there was a span of 20 bases. This CDR3 has 15 amino acids.

This clone came up a few times. This chain connects TRBV11-2 to TRBJ2-1, with D unclear. The CDR3 consists of 14 residues. Germline V lookup: CDR1 SGHAT, CDR2 FQNNGV. V was shortened by 3 bases and J by 4 bases, with 10 bases between the two germline ends. The CDR3 DNA is TGTGCCAGCAGCTTGGAAGTAGGGTACAATGAGCAGTTCTTC. It encodes CASSLEVGYNEQFF.

This clone was seen a few times. The V gene is TRBV7-2, the J gene TRBJ1-1, with a weak D call TRBD1 (6 bases). The V end was cut by 5 bases, the J end by 1 base, with 14 bases between. In germline, CDR1 is SGHTA, CDR2 FQGNSA. The CDR3 is made up of 15 amino acids. The DNA of the CDR3 is TGTGCCAGCAGCGGTATCCGGGACAAGAACACTGAAGCTTTCTTT. It specifies CASSGIRDKNTEAFF. The variable domain in full, with the rest retrieved from reference TRBV7-2 and TRBJ1-1, is GAGVSQSPSNKVTEKGKDVELRCDPISGHTALYWYRQSLGQGLEFLIYFQGNSAPDKSGLPSDRFSAERTGGSVSTLTIQRTQQEDSAVYLCASSGIRDKNTEAFFGQGTRLTVV.

This clone was seen a handful of times. The chain combines TRBV7-9 with TRBJ2-7, with 12 bases fitting TRBD1. There are 15 residues in the CDR3. The germline V gene has CDR1 SEHNR and CDR2 FQNEAQ (reference sequence). V gave up 5 bases and J gave up 4 bases; unmatched junction bases: 6. CDR3 sequence (DNA): TGTGCCAGCAGCGGCGGGACAGGGGGCAAATACGAGCAGTACTTC. Amino acids: CASSGGTGGKYEQYF.

The chain recombines TRBV9 with TRBJ1-2; D is ambiguous. The germline gives CDR1 SGDLS, CDR2 YYNGEE. This CDR3 has 10 residues. Trimming took 3 bases from V and 8 from J, leaving 5 bases between them. CDR3 region: CASSGVGYTF. CDR3 sequence (DNA): TGTGCCAGCAGCGGAGTGGGCTACACCTTC.

The chain has TRBV13 and TRBJ2-6; 8 positions match TRBD1. Germline V lookup: CDR1 PRHDT, CDR2 FYEKMQ (reference sequence). V was pared by 1 base and J by 4 bases, with 6 bases of the junction left unmatched. The CDR3 contains 17 residues. The CDR3 DNA follows: TGTGCCAGCAGCTTAGTCCGCAGGGGGCTCGGGGCCAACGTCCTGACTTTC. It specifies CASSLVRRGLGANVLTF.

The chain employs TRBV7-2 and TRBJ2-5; D unresolved. The CDR3 sequence is 14 residues long. Germline V CDR1 and CDR2: SGHTA, FQGNSA. V was clipped by 1 base and J by 5 bases, with 11 bases between them. The CDR3 here is CASSLVVRTETQYF. In DNA, the CDR3 is TGTGCCAGCAGCTTAGTGGTCCGCACGGAGACCCAGTACTTC.

This clone showed up just a few times. The CDR3 DNA sequence: TGTGCCAGCAATGGGTATGGGGAACTGTTTTTT. This translates into CASNGYGELFF. The chain recombines TRBV25-1 with TRBJ1-4; D is unresolved. V was shortened by 7 bases and J by 12 bases, with 12 bases between the two germline ends. The CDR3 has 11 amino acids. Germline V gene lookup returns CDR1 MGHDK and CDR2 SYGVNS.

This clone came up a few times. The chain uses TRBV6-5 and TRBJ2-3; D not resolved. Germline lookup yields CDR1 MNHEY and CDR2 SVGAGI. Trimming took 2 bases from V and 0 from J, leaving 6 bases between them. The CDR3 is made up of 14 amino acids. CDR3 loop: CASSYGGSTDTQYF. The CDR3 DNA follows: TGTGCCAGCAGTTACGGCGGTAGCACAGATACGCAGTATTTT.

The chain uses TRBV7-9 and TRBJ2-5; unclear D gene. V lost 4 bases and J lost 2, with 14 bases in between. The germline V gene encodes CDR1 SEHNR and CDR2 FQNEAQ (reference sequence). This CDR3 has 15 amino acids. The CDR3 loop reads CASSSSFRSQETQYF. The CDR3 DNA sequence: TGTGCCAGCAGCTCATCTTTCAGGAGTCAAGAGACCCAGTACTTC.

This clone turned up a few times. The chain links TRBV6-5 to TRBJ1-3, with D tentatively TRBD1 (5 bases). Germline V gives CDR1 MNHEY, CDR2 SVGAGI. The CDR3 runs 15 residues. V gave up 2 bases and J gave up 3 bases, with 11 bases separating them. The DNA for the CDR3 is TGTGCCAGCAGTTACCGGAGGGGTGATGGAAACACCATATATTTT. Its protein product is CASSYRRGDGNTIYF.

The chain joins TRBV11-2 to TRBJ1-3, with unresolved D. Germline loops: CDR1 SGHAT, CDR2 FQNNGV. Trimming removed 1 base from V and 5 bases from J, with 9 bases in between. This CDR3 is 14 amino acids long. DNA for the CDR3: TGTGCCAGCAGCTTAGGCCATTCCCGAAACACCATATATTTT. The encoded protein is CASSLGHSRNTIYF. The full variable domain, in which reference TRBV11-2 and TRBJ1-3 provide the parts outside the CDR3, is EAGVAQSPRYKIIEKRQSVAFWCNPISGHATLYWYQQILGQGPKLLIQFQNNGVVDDSQLPKDRFSAERLKGVDSTLKIQPAKLEDSAVYLCASSLGHSRNTIYFGEGSWLTVV.

The DNA for the CDR3 is TGTGCCAGCAGCCTCGCGCCCCGTATGTATGGTGAAGCTTTCTTT. Amino acids: CASSLAPRMYGEAFF. The chain joins TRBV9 to TRBJ1-1; D unclear. Per the germline V gene, CDR1 is SGDLS and CDR2 is YYNGEE. The V end was cut by 4 bases, the J end by 7 bases, with 20 bases between. CDR3 length: 15 residues.

This rearrangement joins TRBV18 to TRBJ1-2; the match to TRBD1 covers 8 bases. From germline, CDR1 is KGHSH and CDR2 LQKENI. With 5 bases clipped from V and 4 bases from J, the junction kept 3 bases outside the gene matches. This CDR3 has 13 residues. The CDR3 bases are TGTGCCAGCTCAGCAGGGGGCGGCTATGGCTACACCTTC. As protein: CASSAGGGYGYTF.

This chain joins TRBV4-3 and TRBJ1-3; D call uncertain. In germline, CDR1 is LGHNA, CDR2 YSLEER. The V gene lost 0 bases and the J gene lost 0 bases, with 6 bases spanning the gap. The CDR3 runs 15 residues. The CDR3 loop is CASSQDWDSGNTIYF. As DNA, the CDR3 is TGCGCCAGCAGCCAAGATTGGGACTCTGGAAACACCATATATTTT.

The chain couples TRBV29-1 to TRBJ2-5; D is possibly TRBD2 (6 bases). The germline V and J ends were trimmed by 8 bases and 0 bases, with 13 bases remaining between them. CDR1 and CDR2 (germline): SQVTM, ANQGSEA. The CDR3 contains 13 residues. CDR3 amino acids: CSPRLANQETQYF. In nucleotides, the CDR3 is TGCAGCCCCCGGCTAGCGAACCAAGAGACCCAGTACTTC.

The V gene is TRBV5-6, the J gene TRBJ2-5; D tentatively reads TRBD1 or TRBD2 (5 bases each). Deletions cut 0 bases from V and 10 bases from J, with 10 bases between. There are 12 residues in the CDR3. Germline-derived CDR1 and CDR2 are SGHDT and YYEEEE. The DNA of the CDR3 is TGTGCCAGCAGCTTGGTTTCAGGGAGCCAGTACTTC. It yields the protein CASSLVSGSQYF.

J is TRBJ2-3 and V is TRBV7-7; TRBD1 agrees at 7 bases. The CDR3 runs to 15 residues. Germline CDR1 reads SSHAT; CDR2 reads FNYEAQ (reference sequence). The junction had 6 bases not matched to a gene; V was cut back by 1 base and J by 5 bases. The CDR3 loop is CASSLGTGRVDTQYF. In DNA, the CDR3 is TGTGCCAGCAGCTTAGGGACAGGTCGGGTAGATACGCAGTATTTT.

The chain is built from TRBV30 and TRBJ1-5; TRBD1 might be the D (5 bases). This CDR3 has 14 residues. The germline CDR1 and CDR2 sequences are GTSNPN and SVGIG (reference sequence). V was clipped by 5 bases and J by 4 bases, with 15 bases between them. CDR3 in DNA: TGTGCCTGGTCCCAGGGACCCGAGAATCAGCCCCAGCATTTT. It codes for CAWSQGPENQPQHF.

The rearrangement links TRBV5-4 to TRBJ2-5; 7 bases align to TRBD1. CDR1 is SGHNT, CDR2 YYREEE, per germline (reference sequence). J gave up 3 bases and V 5 bases, and 4 bases lay outside the gene matches. The CDR3 sequence is 13 residues long. The CDR3 sequence: CASSTGTEETQYF. In nucleotides, the CDR3 is TGTGCCAGCAGTACCGGGACAGAAGAGACCCAGTACTTC.

This clone was counted between two and nine times. Other DNA sequences within the sample encode an identical CDR3. The chain is built from TRBV9 and TRBJ2-1, with D tentatively TRBD1 (6 bases). Trimming stripped 0 bases from V and 4 bases from J, with 8 bases between. Germline values: CDR1 SGDLS, CDR2 YYNGEE. The CDR3 runs to 14 residues. CDR3 coding DNA: TGTGCCAGCAGCGTAGCGGGACAATACAATGAGCAGTTCTTC. Translating it yields CASSVAGQYNEQFF. The full variable domain, in which reference TRBV9 and TRBJ2-1 provide the parts outside the CDR3, is DSGVTQTPKHLITATGQRVTLRCSPRSGDLSVYWYQQSLDQGLQFLIQYYNGEERAKGNILERFSAQQFPDLHSELNLSSLELGDSALYFCASSVAGQYNEQFFGPGTRLTVL.

V is TRBV6-1 and J is TRBJ1-2; the D is unclear. The CDR3 has 14 amino acids. With 2 bases removed from V and 2 bases from J, the gap between germline ends came to 9 bases. CDR1 and CDR2 (germline): MNHNS, SASEGT. The CDR3 DNA is TGTGCCAGCAGTGAATACGGAGGGAACTATGGCTACACCTTC. Translation gives CASSEYGGNYGYTF.

This clone turned up a few times. V gene TRBV29-1 combines with J gene TRBJ1-2; 7 bases line up with TRBD1. V lost 3 bases to trimming and J lost 5 bases; unmatched junction nucleotides: 6. CDR1 and CDR2 from the germline V gene are SQVTM and ANQGSEA. The CDR3 has 13 residues. The CDR3 region is CSVDPGTAYGYTF. DNA for the CDR3: TGCAGCGTTGACCCCGGGACAGCTTATGGCTACACCTTC.

This clone was counted only a few times. The chain has TRBV30 and TRBJ2-3; 9 bases are shared with TRBD2. The CDR3 length is 13 residues. CDR1 and CDR2 from the germline V gene are GTSNPN and SVGIG (reference sequence). Trimming removed 8 bases from V and 4 bases from J; junction bases left unmatched: 7. CDR3 protein: CAGLQREADTQYF. CDR3 coding DNA: TGTGCCGGACTCCAGCGGGAGGCAGATACGCAGTATTTT.